This passage covers 20 T cell receptor beta chains from one sample sequenced in a study of T cell responses to AZD1222 COVID-19 vaccine. The method was immunoSEQ multiplex PCR; TCRdb's version includes in-frame clones alone and lacks a portion of them. Of 100,000 to 110,000 clones detected, around nine tenths appear once; the ten largest clones hold 15%. Material: peripheral blood, obtained on day 0 of AZD1222 vaccination. Source of these receptors: an adult in good health.

CDR3 amino acids: CATSRGRTASGNQPQHF. CDR3 nucleotide sequence: TGTGCCACCAGTCGAGGTCGGACAGCATCTGGCAATCAGCCCCAGCATTTT. The rearrangement links TRBV24-1 to TRBJ1-5; D might be TRBD1 (6 bases). V was trimmed by 6 bases and J by 2 bases, leaving 19 bases between them. From germline, CDR1 is KGHDR and CDR2 SFDVKD. The CDR3 runs to 17 residues.

The chain combines TRBV19 with TRBJ2-1; possibly TRBD2 for D (6 bases). Trimming removed 9 bases from V and 3 bases from J, with 15 bases in between. The V gene's germline CDR1 is LNHDA and CDR2 SQIVND (reference sequence). This CDR3 contains 14 residues. CDR3 loop: CASRAGTLYNEQFF. DNA for the CDR3: TGTGCCAGCAGAGCCGGGACTCTCTACAATGAGCAGTTCTTC.

J is TRBJ1-2 and V is TRBV11-2; D is unresolved. V lost 1 base and J 6 bases, leaving 21 bases between the germline ends. The V gene's germline CDR1 is SGHAT and CDR2 FQNNGV. This CDR3 is built from 17 residues. The CDR3 region has the DNA TGTGCCAGCAGCTTAGCGGTCGGTATTGATGGGGTAGATGGCTACACCTTC. This codes for CASSLAVGIDGVDGYTF.

This rearrangement joins TRBV12-3 or TRBV12-4 to TRBJ1-1; tentative D call: TRBD1 (6 bases). Deletions cut 6 bases from V and 4 bases from J, with 12 bases between. This CDR3 has 13 residues. CDR3 in amino acids: CASSLQGFTEAFF. CDR3 sequence (DNA): TGTGCCAGCAGCCTCCAGGGGTTCACTGAAGCTTTCTTT.

This chain uses TRBV2 with TRBJ1-6; 7 bases line up with TRBD1. Germline lookup yields CDR1 SNHLY and CDR2 FYNNEI. V trimming: 7 bases; J trimming: 3 bases; junction bases outside the gene matches: 3. There are 14 residues in the CDR3. In DNA form, the CDR3 reads TGTGCCAGCAAGGGGGACAGCTATAATTCACCCCTCCACTTT. It yields the protein CASKGDSYNSPLHF. Full variable domain (rest looked up from reference TRBV2 and TRBJ1-6): EPEVTQTPSHQVTQMGQEVILRCVPISNHLYFYWYRQILGQKVEFLVSFYNNEISEKSEIFDDQFSVERPDGSNFTLKIRSTKLEDSAMYFCASKGDSYNSPLHFGNGTRLTVT.

The J gene is TRBJ2-7, the V gene TRBV6-5; D remains ambiguous. Trimming stripped 0 bases from V and 4 bases from J, with 7 bases between. The CDR3 runs 13 residues. Germline V gives CDR1 MNHEY, CDR2 SVGAGI. The CDR3 spells CASSYSTYYEQYF. The CDR3 nucleotides are TGTGCCAGCAGTTACTCTACATATTACGAGCAGTACTTC.

This clone was seen just once. The chain has TRBV19 and TRBJ1-4; no firm D call. The V end lost 6 bases, the J end lost 5 bases, and 16 bases lay between the germline ends. CDR1 and CDR2 (germline): LNHDA, SQIVND (reference sequence). The CDR3 spans 15 residues. CDR3 protein: CASRSSIVVNEKLFF. The CDR3 nucleotides are TGTGCCAGTAGGTCTAGTATTGTGGTGAATGAAAAACTGTTTTTT.

The V call is TRBV5-5, the J call TRBJ1-1; 10 nucleotides align to TRBD1. Trimming removed 5 bases from V and 5 bases from J; junction bases left unmatched: 6. CDR3 length: 14 amino acids. Germline V gene sequence: CDR1 SGHKS, CDR2 YYEKEE (reference sequence). The CDR3 DNA reads TGTGCCAGCAGTCGGGACAGGGGTTTGACTGAAGCTTTCTTT. It encodes CASSRDRGLTEAFF. The variable domain in full, with the rest retrieved from reference TRBV5-5 and TRBJ1-1, is DAGVTQSPTHLIKTRGQQVTLRCSPISGHKSVSWYQQVLGQGPQFIFQYYEKEERGRGNFPDRFSARQFPNYSSELNVNALLLGDSALYLCASSRDRGLTEAFFGQGTRLTVV.

The J gene is TRBJ1-2, the V gene TRBV9; tentative D call: TRBD1 (5 bases). Germline assignment: CDR1 SGDLS and CDR2 YYNGEE. The CDR3 is made up of 14 amino acids. Deletions cut 1 base from V and 6 bases from J, with 13 bases between. In nucleotides, the CDR3 is TGTGCCAGCAGCGTATTGGATCTGGGGGATGGCTACACCTTC. The encoded protein is CASSVLDLGDGYTF.

The chain couples TRBV9 to TRBJ1-2; D ambiguous. The CDR3 is 14 residues long. The germline V gene encodes CDR1 SGDLS and CDR2 YYNGEE. Deletions cut 3 bases from V and 1 base from J, with 10 bases between. Here the CDR3 reads CASSAREGNYGYTF. The CDR3 DNA is TGTGCCAGCAGCGCCCGAGAGGGTAACTATGGCTACACCTTC.

The V and J genes are TRBV6-2 or TRBV6-3 and TRBJ1-4, with 7 nucleotides matching TRBD1. Germline loops: CDR1 MNHEY, CDR2 SVGEGT. This CDR3 region has 14 residues. V was pared by 6 bases and J by 5 bases, with 6 bases of the junction left unmatched. The CDR3 region has the DNA TGTGCCAGCAGCAAGGACAGGTGGAATGAAAAACTGTTTTTT. Residues: CASSKDRWNEKLFF.

The chain combines TRBV12-3 or TRBV12-4 with TRBJ1-6; D ambiguous. The CDR3 length is 12 residues. The V gene lost 5 bases and the J gene lost 9 bases, with 8 bases spanning the gap. CDR3 DNA: TGTGCCAGCAGTCGAGGTATTTCACCCCTCCACTTT. Translated: CASSRGISPLHF.

This clone was found a few times. V usage is TRBV12-3 or TRBV12-4 and J usage is TRBJ1-4, with D perhaps matching TRBD1 (5 bases). The germline V and J ends were trimmed by 5 bases and 7 bases, with 11 bases remaining between them. The length of the CDR3 is 13 residues. In DNA, the CDR3 is TGTGCCAGCAGTCAAGGGGAAGGTGAAAAACTGTTTTTT. Translating gives CASSQGEGEKLFF.

The rearrangement joins TRBV30 to TRBJ2-1, with 9 bases matching TRBD2. Looked up from germline, CDR1 is GTSNPN and CDR2 is SVGIG (reference sequence). The CDR3 is made up of 14 amino acids. The trim removed 3 bases at V and 12 bases at J, leaving 12 bases unmatched. The CDR3 DNA reads as TGTGCCTGGAGAAGTAGCGGGAGCTTCAGTCGGCAGTTCTTC. Translating gives CAWRSSGSFSRQFF.

This clone was seen a few times. The chain recombines TRBV5-1 with TRBJ1-6; D is perhaps TRBD1 (5 bases). The V and J ends lost 1 base and 9 bases respectively, with 14 bases between them. This CDR3 has 15 amino acids. Germline CDR1 SGHRS, CDR2 YFSETQ. The CDR3 DNA is TGCGCCAGCAGCTTGCAGGGATCTGACGGTTCACCCCTCCACTTT. Translating gives CASSLQGSDGSPLHF.

The chain has TRBV7-2 and TRBJ2-7, with D hard to call. The V end lost 2 bases, the J end lost 3 bases, and 23 bases lay between the germline ends. CDR1 is SGHTA and CDR2 is FQGNSA in the germline V gene. This CDR3 spans 18 amino acids. The CDR3 spells CASSLPSSIKRRDYEQYF. CDR3 sequence (DNA): TGTGCCAGCAGCTTACCGTCTAGTATAAAACGAAGAGACTACGAGCAGTACTTC.

The genes are TRBV14 and TRBJ1-4; TRBD1 might be the D (5 bases). V shed 4 bases and J shed 4 bases, with 10 bases lying between them. The CDR3 consists of 14 residues. In germline, CDR1 is SGHDN, CDR2 FVKESK. The CDR3 DNA reads as TGTGCCAGCAGCCGCGACAGCGTTAATGAAAAACTGTTTTTT. Translation: CASSRDSVNEKLFF.

This sequence joins TRBV7-2 and TRBJ1-1; no clear D. V was trimmed by 2 bases and J by 6 bases, leaving 10 bases between them. Germline V gene data show CDR1 as SGHTA and CDR2 as FQGNSA. This CDR3 comprises 13 residues. CDR3 sequence reads: CASSLPVLSEAFF. The CDR3 DNA sequence: TGTGCCAGCAGCTTACCAGTATTGTCTGAAGCTTTCTTT.

The chain joins TRBV5-6 to TRBJ2-7; 7 nucleotides line up with TRBD1. V gave up 4 bases and J gave up 4 bases; unmatched junction bases: 5. CDR1 is SGHDT, CDR2 YYEEEE, per germline. The CDR3 consists of 13 residues. CDR3 sequence (DNA): TGTGCCAGCAGCAGAGACAGGGTGTACGAGCAGTACTTC. As protein: CASSRDRVYEQYF.

The chain recombines TRBV12-3 or TRBV12-4 with TRBJ2-7; D not resolved. Trimming left V 5 bases short and J 2 bases short, with 7 bases between. The CDR3 runs 12 residues. CDR3 DNA sequence: TGTGCCAGCAGTGACCGAACCTACGAGCAGTACTTC. Amino acids: CASSDRTYEQYF.